This T cell receptor beta chain stems from a study of shared clonotypes between healthy human individuals. CD45RO negativity and positive selection for CCR7 defined naive CD8 cells, a population that excluded terminally differentiated effector memory CD45RA+ cells. Germline values: CDR1 LGHNT, CDR2 FRNRAP. The CDR3 is 16 residues long. Deletions cut 1 base from V and 1 base from J, with 14 bases between. Sequenced by immunoSEQ multiplex PCR; TCRdb stores in-frame clones only, minus some. Of roughly 2.1 million clones listed, roughly 91% were seen once; the top ten hold under 2%. The sequence came from a man aged 18 to 29 in good health. Some clones in this sample may be carry-over from other donors' samples. The genes are TRBV12-5 and TRBJ2-7; D gene uncertain. Input material: naive CD8+ T cells from PBMCs. This chain's CDR3 is CASGLARSTRSYEQYF. CDR3 DNA: TGTGCTAGTGGTTTGGCCCGCTCGACCCGATCCTACGAGCAGTACTTC.